One sample yielded the 21 T cell receptor beta chains listed below, sequenced in a study of blood T cell repertoires in COVID-19. Profiled with immunoSEQ multiplex PCR; TCRdb holds only in-frame clones, not every one. The data contain around 100,000 clones, roughly 86% of them seen just once; the ten biggest clones take up roughly 4.5%. The sequenced material came from peripheral blood. The source of these receptors is a man between 35 and 55 years old with acute or convalescent COVID-19.

This rearrangement joins TRBV6-5 to TRBJ2-7; the D gene is possibly TRBD1 (6 bases). The germline CDR1 and CDR2 sequences are MNHEY and SVGAGI. The V and J ends lost 0 bases and 2 bases respectively, with 8 bases between them. CDR3 length equals 14 residues. The CDR3 DNA follows: TGTGCCAGCAGTTACTCGAACAGGGCCTACGAGCAGTACTTC. Its translation is CASSYSNRAYEQYF.

The chain combines TRBV6-5 with TRBJ1-1; D might be TRBD1 (5 bases). CDR1 and CDR2 from the germline V gene are MNHEY and SVGAGI. V gave up 8 bases and J gave up 0 bases, with 10 bases separating them. This CDR3 has 13 amino acids. The DNA for the CDR3 is TGTGCCAGCCTCTCAGGGATGAACACTGAAGCTTTCTTT. It encodes CASLSGMNTEAFF.

In its sample, this clone was seen a few times. V gene TRBV5-1 combines with J gene TRBJ1-6; 10 bases map to TRBD1. Losses at the gene ends were 0 bases for V and 5 bases for J; bases not matched to a gene: 2. Germline V gene lookup returns CDR1 SGHRS and CDR2 YFSETQ. The CDR3 consists of 16 residues. The CDR3 DNA follows: TGCGCCAGCAGCTTGGAGGGGACAGGGGATAATTCACCCCTCCACTTT. Translating gives CASSLEGTGDNSPLHF.

The chain links TRBV3-1 (or the pseudogene TRBV3-2) to TRBJ2-7; 11 bases are a match to TRBD2. J lost 3 bases, V lost 9 bases, and 4 bases had no gene match. The CDR3 length is 13 residues. The germline V gene has CDR1 LGHDT and CDR2 YNNKEL (reference sequence). The CDR3 DNA is TGTGCCAGTCGCCTAGCGGGAGGCTACGAGCAGTACTTC. Its protein is CASRLAGGYEQYF.

This clone appeared once. The CDR3 nucleotides read TGCGCCAGTGCGGGGGTCTGGGGTTACGAGCAGTACTTC. It is translated as CASAGVWGYEQYF. The J gene is TRBJ2-7, the V gene TRBV4-1, with 7 bases fitting TRBD2. The CDR3 loop spans 13 amino acids. Germline V lookup: CDR1 MGHRA, CDR2 YSYEKL. The V and J ends lost 9 bases and 4 bases, in that order; junction bases with no gene match: 9.

The rearrangement links TRBV3-1 (or the pseudogene TRBV3-2) to TRBJ1-2; D may be TRBD1 (5 bases). V lost 0 bases and J 3 bases, leaving 8 bases between the germline ends. Germline lookup yields CDR1 LGHDT and CDR2 YNNKEL (reference sequence). This CDR3 spans 14 amino acids. The CDR3 nucleotides are TGTGCCAGCAGCCAAGAGCGGGGCGACTATGGCTACACCTTC. Its protein is CASSQERGDYGYTF.

V is TRBV4-2 and J is TRBJ1-4, with 10 bases fitting TRBD1. The CDR3 extends over 15 amino acids. V dropped 0 bases and J dropped 9; count of bases not matched to a gene: 4. Germline assignment: CDR1 LGHNA and CDR2 YNFKEQ. The CDR3 DNA is TGTGCCAGCAGCCAAGACGGGACAGGGGACAAAAAACTGTTTTTT. It codes for CASSQDGTGDKKLFF.

This chain uses TRBV20-1 with TRBJ1-2; the D gene is possibly TRBD1 (5 bases). This CDR3 contains 13 residues. V was trimmed by 3 bases and J by 4 bases, leaving 12 bases between them. Looked up from germline, CDR1 is DFQATT and CDR2 is SNEGSKA (reference sequence). CDR3 sequence reads: CSASPDSSYGYTF. CDR3 DNA: TGCAGTGCTAGTCCTGACAGTTCCTATGGCTACACCTTC.

V gene TRBV5-6 combines with J gene TRBJ1-1; D unresolved. CDR1 SGHDT and CDR2 YYEEEE come from the germline V gene. Trimming removed 0 bases from V and 1 base from J, with 7 bases in between. The CDR3 is 14 amino acids. The CDR3 DNA is TGTGCCAGCAGCTTGGGTAGGAGGAACACTGAAGCTTTCTTT. Protein product: CASSLGRRNTEAFF. Together with reference TRBV5-6 and TRBJ1-1, the CDR3 gives the full variable domain: DAGVTQSPTHLIKTRGQQVTLRCSPKSGHDTVSWYQQALGQGPQFIFQYYEEEERQRGNFPDRFSGHQFPNYSSELNVNALLLGDSALYLCASSLGRRNTEAFFGQGTRLTVV.

This chain connects TRBV18 to TRBJ1-5, with 8 bases aligning to TRBD1. The V and J ends lost 6 bases and 1 base, in that order; junction bases with no gene match: 5. The CDR3 covers 15 residues. Germline lookup yields CDR1 KGHSH and CDR2 LQKENI. CDR3 sequence reads: CASSPGQASNQPQHF. Here the CDR3 DNA reads TGTGCCAGCTCGCCGGGACAGGCAAGCAATCAGCCCCAGCATTTT.

The chain carries TRBV21-1 and TRBJ2-5; no DNA check was done on the table's D call, TRBD1. TRBV21-1 is a pseudogene. The CDR3 spans 16 residues. Here the CDR3 reads CASSKAEQGRRETQYF. The CDR3 coding sequence is TGTGCCAGCAGCAAAGCTGAACAGGGGAGGAGGGAGACCCAGTACTTC.

The chain recombines TRBV7-9 with TRBJ2-7; 7 bases agree with TRBD1. Trimming removed 1 base from V and 5 bases from J; junction bases left unmatched: 5. CDR1 is SEHNR and CDR2 is FQNEAQ in the germline V gene (reference sequence). The CDR3 is 14 amino acids. DNA for the CDR3: TGTGCCAGCAGCTTAGTAGGGGACAGCGACGAGCAGTACTTC. This codes for CASSLVGDSDEQYF.

The rearrangement links TRBV5-1 to TRBJ2-3; TRBD1 might be the D (6 bases). Germline CDR1 SGHRS, CDR2 YFSETQ. V was clipped by 0 bases and J by 6 bases, with 17 bases between them. This CDR3 has 16 residues. CDR3 DNA sequence: TGCGCCAGCAGCTTGGATGGGGGCGCTGGTTCTGATACGCAGTATTTT. This translates into CASSLDGGAGSDTQYF.

The chain combines TRBV3-1 (or the pseudogene TRBV3-2) with TRBJ2-2; 9 nucleotides line up with TRBD2. Per the germline V gene, CDR1 is LGHDT and CDR2 is YNNKEL (reference sequence). This CDR3 has 18 residues. Trimming removed 0 bases from V and 0 bases from J; junction bases left unmatched: 5. The CDR3 DNA reads TGTGCCAGCAGCCAAGAGTGGCGGGGGGGACCGAACACCGGGGAGCTGTTTTTT. It yields the protein CASSQEWRGGPNTGELFF.

The chain recombines TRBV5-6 with TRBJ1-1; no reliable D call. Per the germline V gene, CDR1 is SGHDT and CDR2 is YYEEEE. Deletions cut 4 bases from V and 4 bases from J, with 17 bases between. The CDR3 spans 15 residues. DNA of the CDR3: TGTGCCAGCAGCCCCGGCCCCTCAGCGAGCACTGAAGCTTTCTTT. Translating it yields CASSPGPSASTEAFF.

V is TRBV7-2 and J is TRBJ2-7, with 8 bases fitting TRBD2. The CDR3 is 14 amino acids. After removal of 5 bases from V and 3 bases from J, the junction contained 6 bases not matched to a gene. The germline gives CDR1 SGHTA, CDR2 FQGNSA. The CDR3 DNA reads TGTGCCAGCAGCCCGGGGGGGTCGGGCTACGAGCAGTACTTC. Translated, it gives CASSPGGSGYEQYF.

The chain has TRBV7-6 and TRBJ2-2, with TRBD1 matching 7 bases. V was pared by 4 bases and J by 7 bases, with 9 bases of the junction left unmatched. CDR3 size: 15 residues. Germline CDR1 and CDR2: SGHVS and FNYEAQ. Here the CDR3 reads CASSSGQEYGGELFF. DNA for the CDR3: TGTGCCAGCAGCTCCGGACAGGAATACGGCGGGGAGCTGTTTTTT.

The chain has TRBV30 and TRBJ1-6; TRBD1 is a possible D gene (6 bases). CDR3 size: 14 residues. Germline V gene lookup returns CDR1 GTSNPN and CDR2 SVGIG (reference sequence). Trimming stripped 3 bases from V and 7 bases from J, with 13 bases between. The CDR3 region is CAWREQGGNSPLHF. The CDR3 nucleotides are TGTGCCTGGAGGGAACAGGGAGGGAATTCACCCCTCCACTTT. Using reference TRBV30 and TRBJ1-6 for the parts outside the CDR3, the full variable domain is SQTIHQWPATLVQPVGSPLSLECTVEGTSNPNLYWYRQAAGRGLQLLFYSVGIGQISSEVPQNLSASRPQDRQFILSSKKLLLSDSGFYLCAWREQGGNSPLHFGNGTRLTVT.

This chain uses TRBV11-2 with TRBJ2-1; TRBD1 aligns across 10 bases. The germline CDR1 and CDR2 sequences are SGHAT and FQNNGV. V trimming: 3 bases; J trimming: 7 bases; junction bases outside the gene matches: 6. The CDR3 spans 15 residues. CDR3 protein: CASSFRDRGKNEQFF. CDR3 coding DNA: TGTGCCAGCAGCTTTCGGGACAGGGGTAAAAATGAGCAGTTCTTC.

The genes are TRBV7-8 and TRBJ1-2; D is perhaps TRBD1 (6 bases). Trimming stripped 1 base from V and 2 bases from J, with 11 bases between. Germline-derived CDR1 and CDR2 are SGHVS and FQNEAQ. The CDR3 length is 15 residues. CDR3 loop: CASSLEVGANYGYTF. The CDR3 nucleotides read TGTGCCAGCAGCTTAGAGGTGGGGGCCAACTATGGCTACACCTTC.

A remark on this clone: The same CDR3 can be traced to other DNA sequences in this sample. The CDR3 DNA is TGTGCCAGCAGTTTCAGGGGTGAGACCCAGTACTTC. The encoded protein is CASSFRGETQYF. The V and J genes are TRBV27 and TRBJ2-5, with D tentatively TRBD1 (6 bases). The V end lost 3 bases, the J end lost 5 bases, and 7 bases lay between the germline ends. This CDR3 region has 12 residues. Germline V gene sequence: CDR1 MNHEY, CDR2 SMNVEV (reference sequence).